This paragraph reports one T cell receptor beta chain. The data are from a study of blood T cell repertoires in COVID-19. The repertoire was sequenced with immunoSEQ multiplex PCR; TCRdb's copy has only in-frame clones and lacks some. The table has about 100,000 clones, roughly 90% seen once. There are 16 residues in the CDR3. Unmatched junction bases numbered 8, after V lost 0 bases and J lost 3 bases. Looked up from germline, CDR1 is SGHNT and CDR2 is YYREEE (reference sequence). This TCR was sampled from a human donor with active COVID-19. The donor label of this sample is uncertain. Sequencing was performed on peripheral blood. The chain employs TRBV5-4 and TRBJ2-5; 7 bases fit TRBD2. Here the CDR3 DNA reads TGTGCCAGCAGCTTGGAGATTGGCGGGGGAAAAGAGACCCAGTACTTC. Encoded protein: CASSLEIGGGKETQYF.